This T cell receptor (beta chain) originates from a study of naive and memory T cell subsets. Treatment here: skin biopsy from PPD injection site in Mantoux-positive individual. An oligonucleotide containing a UMI was ligated to the 3' end of TCR cDNA. With 4 bases removed from V and 9 bases from J, the gap between germline ends came to 20 bases. The CDR3 contains 15 residues. Germline loops: CDR1 SGDLS, CDR2 YYNGEE. Findings and caveats of the study: Higher TCR numbers at tuberculin sites reflect T cell infiltration, per interpretation.

Concerning this clonotype: The antigen remains unidentified.

Ligated cDNA underwent four rounds of PCR with nested alpha and beta constant region primers and SP2. In TCRdb, the UMI-ligation and nested PCR reads were re-called with MiXCR into one record per CDR3 protein. The sample has 30,000 to 35,000 distinct CDR3 sequences; approximately 6.7% are singletons. The chain joins TRBV9 to TRBJ2-1; no reliable D call. The specimen comprised skin, sampled from a tuberculin skin test site. The clonotype comes from an adult in good health. As DNA, the CDR3 is TGTGCCAGCAGCCCGAGGCCTGTGTCGTCTCCTGAGCAGTTCTTC. The encoded protein is CASSPRPVSSPEQFF.